This T cell receptor beta chain was obtained from a study of cytomegalovirus exposure and HLA in healthy donors. Study-wide points: Among TCR beta chains of equal frequency, HLA-associated ones were more clonally expanded in a later analysis. In a later analysis, common viral pathogens appeared linked to several of the most significant clusters.

Use of 60 Vbeta and 13 Jbeta primers characterized the PCR. Clones were sequenced by immunoSEQ multiplex PCR, and TCRdb holds only the in-frame ones, with some missing. Here the sample table reports about 67,000 clones. Comment on this clone: The antigen remains unidentified.

Germline V CDR1 and CDR2: SGHRS, YFSETQ. The V end was cut by 3 bases, the J end by 1 base, with 16 bases between. The CDR3 loop spans 16 amino acids. The sample taken for sequencing was PBMCs. The TCR originated in a woman aged 40 to 55 in good health and CMV-seropositive. The chain has TRBV5-1 and TRBJ1-1, with a possible D match to TRBD1 (5 bases). The CDR3 loop is CASSWGGGGANTEAFF. The CDR3 DNA sequence: TGCGCCAGCAGCTGGGGGGGTGGAGGGGCGAACACTGAAGCTTTCTTT. The full variable domain, completed using reference TRBV5-1 and TRBJ1-1, is KAGVTQTPRYLIKTRGQQVTLSCSPISGHRSVSWYQQTPGQGLQFLFEYFSETQRNKGNFPGRFSGRQFSNSRSEMNVSTLELGDSALYLCASSWGGGGANTEAFFGQGTRLTVV.